Shown below are 7 T cell receptor beta chains from a single sample sequenced in a study of chemoradiotherapy in HPV16-positive cancers. The method was immunoSEQ multiplex PCR; TCRdb's version includes in-frame clones alone and lacks a portion of them. The sample records 15,000 to 20,000 clones, around four fifths being singletons. The sequences come from blood, collected from a patient who underwent chemoradiotherapy. The origin of the receptors is a human donor with HPV-associated anogenital cancer.

V and J are TRBV19 and TRBJ2-1; TRBD2 agrees at 11 bases. CDR1 is LNHDA, CDR2 SQIVND, per germline (reference sequence). V trimming: 3 bases; J trimming: 1 base; junction bases outside the gene matches: 5. The CDR3 spans 17 residues. The CDR3 loop is CASSISPSGGSYNEQFF. DNA for the CDR3: TGTGCCAGTAGTATTAGCCCTAGCGGGGGGTCCTACAATGAGCAGTTCTTC.

The V call is TRBV27, the J call TRBJ2-1; possibly TRBD2 for D (5 bases). Germline-derived CDR1 and CDR2 are MNHEY and SMNVEV (reference sequence). The CDR3 covers 16 residues. The V and J ends lost 6 bases and 5 bases respectively, with 20 bases between them. The CDR3 DNA reads as TGTGCCAGCAGCCCCACGACGGGGTACTCAAACAATGAGCAGTTCTTC. Its translation: CASSPTTGYSNNEQFF.

The CDR3, as DNA: TGCGCCAGCAGCTTAGCCGGGGACGGTGGCTACACCTTC. Amino acids: CASSLAGDGGYTF. The chain is built from TRBV5-1 and TRBJ1-2, with TRBD1 as a possible D gene (5 bases). V was pared by 2 bases and J by 7 bases, with 12 bases between. Germline V gene lookup returns CDR1 SGHRS and CDR2 YFSETQ. There are 13 residues in the CDR3.

This clone was observed a few times. V and J are TRBV11-1 and TRBJ2-7; no definite D call. CDR3 length: 13 residues. Per germline, CDR1 SGHAT and CDR2 FQDESV (reference sequence). Trimming removed 3 bases from V and 2 bases from J, with 8 bases in between. The CDR3 coding sequence is TGTGCCAGCAGCTTTCCGGGCACCTACGAGCAGTACTTC. It specifies CASSFPGTYEQYF.

V is TRBV5-1 and J is TRBJ1-2, with 8 bases matching TRBD1. The CDR3 has 16 amino acids. The V gene's germline CDR1 is SGHRS and CDR2 YFSETQ. V lost 0 bases and J lost 5; bases outside the gene matches: 9. CDR3 bases: TGCGCCAGCAGCTTGGAGGCAGGGGGCTTGAGATATGGCTACACCTTC. Protein product: CASSLEAGGLRYGYTF.

This clone was seen only a few times. The V and J genes are TRBV27 and TRBJ1-4, with D possibly being TRBD1 (5 bases). Germline CDR1 MNHEY, CDR2 SMNVEV (reference sequence). This CDR3 has 18 amino acids. The ends were cut back, 0 bases at V and 3 bases at J, with 17 bases in the middle. The CDR3 coding sequence is TGTGCCAGCAGTTTATCCCTCACGGGTCTAGGGGCTAATGAAAAACTGTTTTTT. Residues: CASSLSLTGLGANEKLFF. The entire variable domain, with the rest obtained from reference TRBV27 and TRBJ1-4, is as follows: EAQVTQNPRYLITVTGKKLTVTCSQNMNHEYMSWYRQDPGLGLRQIYYSMNVEVTDKGDVPEGYKVSRKEKRNFPLILESPSPNQTSLYFCASSLSLTGLGANEKLFFGSGTQLSVL.

V usage is TRBV5-6 and J usage is TRBJ1-5; TRBD1 matches 12 bases. J gave up 6 bases and V 4 bases, and 8 bases lay outside the gene matches. CDR1 is SGHDT, CDR2 YYEEEE, per germline. The CDR3 contains 16 residues. The CDR3 is CASSPGTGGVGQPQHF. CDR3 sequence (DNA): TGTGCCAGCAGCCCCGGGACAGGGGGCGTGGGTCAGCCCCAGCATTTT.